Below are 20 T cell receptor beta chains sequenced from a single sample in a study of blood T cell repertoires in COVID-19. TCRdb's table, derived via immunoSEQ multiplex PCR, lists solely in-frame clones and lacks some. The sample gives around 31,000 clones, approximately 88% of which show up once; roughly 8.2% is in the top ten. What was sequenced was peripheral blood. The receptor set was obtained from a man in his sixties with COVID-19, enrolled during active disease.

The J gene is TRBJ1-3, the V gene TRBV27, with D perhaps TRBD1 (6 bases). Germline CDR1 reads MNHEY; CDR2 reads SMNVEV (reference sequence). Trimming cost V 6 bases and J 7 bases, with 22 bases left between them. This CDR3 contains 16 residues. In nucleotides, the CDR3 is TGTGCCAGCAGCCCACAGGGTAGGATGGTTTGGAACACCATATATTTT. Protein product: CASSPQGRMVWNTIYF.

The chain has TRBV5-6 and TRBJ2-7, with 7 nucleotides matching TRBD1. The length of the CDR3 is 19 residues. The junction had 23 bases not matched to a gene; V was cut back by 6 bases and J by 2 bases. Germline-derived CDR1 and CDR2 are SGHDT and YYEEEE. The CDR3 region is CASTNRDRSTLLRTYEQYF. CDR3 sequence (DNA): TGTGCCAGCACCAACCGGGACAGATCAACCCTCCTACGAACCTACGAGCAGTACTTC.

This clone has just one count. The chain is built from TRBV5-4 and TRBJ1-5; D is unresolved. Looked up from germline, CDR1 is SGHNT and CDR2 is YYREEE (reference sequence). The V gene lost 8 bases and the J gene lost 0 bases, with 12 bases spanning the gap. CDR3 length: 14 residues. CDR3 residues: CARPQEYSNQPQHF. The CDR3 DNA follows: TGTGCCAGGCCTCAGGAATATAGCAATCAGCCCCAGCATTTT. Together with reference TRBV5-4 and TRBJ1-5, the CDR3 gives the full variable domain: ETGVTQSPTHLIKTRGQQVTLRCSSQSGHNTVSWYQQALGQGPQFIFQYYREEENGRGNFPPRFSGLQFPNYSSELNVNALELDDSALYLCARPQEYSNQPQHFGDGTRLSIL.

The CDR3 loop is CATSRETGTGGYEQYF. The CDR3 nucleotides read TGTGCCACCAGCAGAGAGACCGGGACAGGGGGGTACGAGCAGTACTTC. The gene calls are TRBV15 and TRBJ2-7; 11 bases match TRBD1. The germline gives CDR1 LNHNV, CDR2 YYDKDF (reference sequence). V was clipped by 0 bases and J by 4 bases; unmatched bases: 5. There are 16 residues in the CDR3. The whole variable domain, filled in from reference TRBV15 and TRBJ2-7, reads DAMVIQNPRYQVTQFGKPVTLSCSQTLNHNVMYWYQQKSSQAPKLLFHYYDKDFNNEADTPDNFQSRRPNTSFCFLDIRSPGLGDTAMYLCATSRETGTGGYEQYFGPGTRLTVT.

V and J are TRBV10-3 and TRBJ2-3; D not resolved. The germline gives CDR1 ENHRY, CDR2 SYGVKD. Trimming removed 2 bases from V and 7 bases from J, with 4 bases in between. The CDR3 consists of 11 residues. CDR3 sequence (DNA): TGTGCCATCAGTGAGGTAAATACGCAGTATTTT. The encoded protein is CAISEVNTQYF.

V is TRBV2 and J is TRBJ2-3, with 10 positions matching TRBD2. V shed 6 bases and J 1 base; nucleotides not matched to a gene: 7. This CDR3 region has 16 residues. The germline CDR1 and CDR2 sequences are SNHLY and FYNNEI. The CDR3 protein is CASREEREGGTDTQYF. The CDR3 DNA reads TGTGCCAGCAGAGAGGAGCGGGAGGGCGGCACAGATACGCAGTATTTT.

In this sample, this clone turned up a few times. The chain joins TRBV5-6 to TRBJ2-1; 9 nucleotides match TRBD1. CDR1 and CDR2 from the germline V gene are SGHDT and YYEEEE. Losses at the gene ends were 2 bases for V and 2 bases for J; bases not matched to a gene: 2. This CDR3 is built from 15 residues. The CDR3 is CASSFGDRAYNEQFF. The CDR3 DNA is TGTGCCAGCAGCTTTGGGGACAGGGCCTACAATGAGCAGTTCTTC.

This CDR3 is CAWSVNLGTARGSYGYTF. DNA of the CDR3: TGTGCCTGGAGTGTAAATTTAGGTACGGCCAGGGGTTCCTATGGCTACACCTTC. The V call is TRBV30, the J call TRBJ1-2; a possible D gene is TRBD1 (6 bases). Germline V gives CDR1 GTSNPN, CDR2 SVGIG (reference sequence). The V gene lost 0 bases and the J gene lost 4 bases, with 24 bases spanning the gap. The CDR3 totals 18 residues.

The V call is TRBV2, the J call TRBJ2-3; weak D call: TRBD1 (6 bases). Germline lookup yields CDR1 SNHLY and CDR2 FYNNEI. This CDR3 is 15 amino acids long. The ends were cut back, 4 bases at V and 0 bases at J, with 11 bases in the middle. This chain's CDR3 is CASSVDSGSTDTQYF. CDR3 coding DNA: TGTGCCAGCAGTGTGGACAGTGGAAGCACAGATACGCAGTATTTT.

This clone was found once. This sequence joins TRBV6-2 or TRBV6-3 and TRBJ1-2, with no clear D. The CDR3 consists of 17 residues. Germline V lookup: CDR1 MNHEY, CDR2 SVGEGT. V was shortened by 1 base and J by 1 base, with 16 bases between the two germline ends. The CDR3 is CASSYLGPSSDNYGYTF. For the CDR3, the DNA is TGTGCCAGCAGTTACTTGGGCCCATCGTCTGATAACTATGGCTACACCTTC.

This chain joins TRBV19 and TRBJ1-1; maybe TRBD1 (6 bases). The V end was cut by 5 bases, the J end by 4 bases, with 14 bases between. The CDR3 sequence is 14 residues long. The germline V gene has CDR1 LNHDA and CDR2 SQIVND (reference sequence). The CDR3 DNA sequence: TGTGCCAGTAGTGCTTTCAGGGGTTCCACTGAAGCTTTCTTT. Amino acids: CASSAFRGSTEAFF.

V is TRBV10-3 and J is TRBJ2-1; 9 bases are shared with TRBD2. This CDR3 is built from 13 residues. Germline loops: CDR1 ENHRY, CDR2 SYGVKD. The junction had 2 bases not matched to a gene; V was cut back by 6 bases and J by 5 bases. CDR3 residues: CAISAGGHNEQFF. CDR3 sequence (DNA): TGTGCCATCAGCGCGGGAGGGCACAATGAGCAGTTCTTC.

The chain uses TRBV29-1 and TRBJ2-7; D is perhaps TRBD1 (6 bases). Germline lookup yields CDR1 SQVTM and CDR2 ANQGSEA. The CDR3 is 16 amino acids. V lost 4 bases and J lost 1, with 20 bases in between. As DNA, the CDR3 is TGCAGCGTTGCTCAACACCGGGACACCTTATCCTACGAGCAGTACTTC. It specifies CSVAQHRDTLSYEQYF.

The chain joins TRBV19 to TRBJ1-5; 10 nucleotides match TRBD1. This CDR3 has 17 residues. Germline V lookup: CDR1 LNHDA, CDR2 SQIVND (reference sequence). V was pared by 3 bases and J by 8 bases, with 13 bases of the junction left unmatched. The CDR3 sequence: CASSIGTGVSSSEPQHF. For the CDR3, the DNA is TGTGCCAGTAGTATCGGGACAGGGGTCTCCTCTAGCGAGCCCCAGCATTTT.

CDR3 DNA: TGTGCCAGCAGAGGGACAGGGAACACTGAAGCTTTCTTT. Translated: CASRGTGNTEAFF. The genes are TRBV27 and TRBJ1-1, with 8 bases fitting TRBD1. From germline, CDR1 is MNHEY and CDR2 SMNVEV (reference sequence). J lost 1 base, V lost 6 bases, and 1 base had no gene match. The CDR3 is made up of 13 amino acids.

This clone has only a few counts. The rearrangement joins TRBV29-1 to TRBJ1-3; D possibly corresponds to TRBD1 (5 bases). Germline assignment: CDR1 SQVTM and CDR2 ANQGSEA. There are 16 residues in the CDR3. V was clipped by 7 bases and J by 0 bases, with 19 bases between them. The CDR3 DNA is TGCAGCGCCGGGCTCGGGGGGGGAAACTCTGGAAACACCATATATTTT. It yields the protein CSAGLGGGNSGNTIYF.

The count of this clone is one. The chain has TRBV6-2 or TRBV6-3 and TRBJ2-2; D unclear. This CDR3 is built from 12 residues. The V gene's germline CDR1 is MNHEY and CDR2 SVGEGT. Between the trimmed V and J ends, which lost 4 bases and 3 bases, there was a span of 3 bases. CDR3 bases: TGTGCCAGCAGTTCCTACACCGGGGAGCTGTTTTTT. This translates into CASSSYTGELFF.

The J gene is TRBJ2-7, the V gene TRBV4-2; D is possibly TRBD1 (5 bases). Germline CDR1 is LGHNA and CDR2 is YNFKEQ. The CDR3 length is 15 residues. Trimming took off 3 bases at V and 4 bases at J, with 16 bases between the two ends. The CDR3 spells CASSQSRASVYEQYF. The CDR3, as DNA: TGTGCCAGCAGCCAGTCCAGGGCATCTGTTTACGAGCAGTACTTC.

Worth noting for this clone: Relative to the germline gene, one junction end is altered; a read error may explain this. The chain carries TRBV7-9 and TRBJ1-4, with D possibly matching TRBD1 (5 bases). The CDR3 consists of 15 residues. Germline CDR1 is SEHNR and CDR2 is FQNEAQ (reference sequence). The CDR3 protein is CASSLGQGAGERLFF. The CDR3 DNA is TGTGCCAGCAGCTTGGGGCAGGGTGCAGGCGAAAGACTGTTTTTT.

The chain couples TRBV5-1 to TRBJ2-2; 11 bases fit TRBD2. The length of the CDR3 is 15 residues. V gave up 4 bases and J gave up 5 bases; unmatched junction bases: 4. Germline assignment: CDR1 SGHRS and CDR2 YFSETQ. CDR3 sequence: CASSRIAGGTGELFF. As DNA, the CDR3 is TGCGCCAGCAGCCGGATAGCGGGAGGGACCGGGGAGCTGTTTTTT.